This T cell receptor (beta chain) is drawn from a study of cytomegalovirus exposure and HLA in healthy donors (dated by TCRdb to about 2017). Looking at the study overall: An earlier analysis of about 560 of the donors reported about 300 Gb of sequence data and 117 million unique TCR beta sequences obtained from 180 million or so T cells. Four to six DR-DQ haplotypes were handled as single units for association and clustering, since linkage in the cohort was strong. Class I and class II HLA loci were covered by the typing at four-digit resolution. Typing coverage varied by locus: roughly 620-640 donors for A, B, C, DRB1 and DQB1; roughly 500 for DQA1; about 570 for DPA1; approximately 450 for DPB1. A later genetic analysis took genome-wide SNP genotypes for about three fifths of the 666 donors and used that subset as a discovery cohort. Among the roughly 410 genotyped donors, more than 70% belonged to the genetic ancestry cluster associated with self-reported Caucasian donors. To predict cytomegalovirus infection status, the study combined high-throughput TCR immunosequencing, statistical association of individual TCRs with disease status, and machine learning. Besides the first cohort of roughly 640 subjects, a separate validation cohort made up of over a hundred different subjects was used. Alongside the repertoire data, information on donor age, sex, ethnicity and CMV serostatus was compiled. Among some 400 genotyped donors of the cohort, an average of about 240,000 unique TCR beta nucleotide sequences were sequenced per donor, 15% to 20% of them non-productive. The aim of the study was to test whether cataloging public T cell receptors could identify signatures of past pathogen exposure. A later analysis re-examined previously published TCR beta repertoires from 500 to 700 donors and added high-resolution HLA genotyping to investigate patterns of TCR occurrence. Using immunosequencing, the study profiled T cell repertoires from some 670 subjects and related those repertoires to cytomegalovirus serostatus. Roughly 300 gigabases of sequencing data and 91 million or so unique TCR sequences made up an early release that covered fewer than 650 HLA-typed donors. In an earlier analysis of 500 to 650 of the donors, high-throughput TCR beta sequencing was used to judge whether each TCR beta V gene segment behaved as functional or pseudogenic. All discovery cohort repertoires had been generated using a single sequencing platform. Rather than drawing on any new phenotypic data, the later analysis identified candidate immune exposures from TCR beta sequences and the way those sequences occurred across donors. Overall study results and their limits: When HLA alleles, especially DR and DQ, strongly co-occurred, TCR associations were difficult to assign to individual alleles. Specific HLA alleles were associated with 16,951 TCR beta sequences at a false discovery rate of 0.05 in a later analysis. In a later analysis, HLA-associated TCR beta chains were found to be more clonally expanded and to have lower generation probabilities than equally common non-associated chains. Immune exposure information for the cohort was limited to CMV serostatus. Correlated functional status among segregating V segments might be attributable to linkage disequilibrium, but an unknown experimental factor could not be ruled out. The study gave a list of 150 to 200 TCR beta chains associated with cytomegalovirus. It was suggested by the authors that the approach could potentially be generalized to other disease states and immunological phenotypes. In a later genetic analysis, a missense DCLRE1C variant was associated with V-gene and J-gene trimming of TCR beta chains, and the association was replicated in an independent cohort. Most TCR sequences were seen in very few donors, while some public TCRs were found in many individuals. Because counts were too low, 15 to 20 rarely observed V segments, including chromosome 9 orphons, were excluded from the earlier analysis of around 590 of the donors. In both the original and validation cohorts, the classifier was reported to diagnose cytomegalovirus status with high specificity and sensitivity. In a later analysis, the rate of TCR association differed among HLA loci, with DRB1 alleles having the most associated TCRs and HLA-C alleles having the fewest. Sequencing depth was assumed to be roughly uniform across donors in the presence/absence analyses, though that assumption may not hold. Because the 87-base-pair reads could not distinguish some IMGT-functional V segments, including TRBV6-2 and TRBV6-3, those segments were excluded. In a later analysis, most CMV-associated TCR beta chains were found to appear HLA-restricted, with HLA associations seemingly driven largely by CMV exposure. A further reported finding was that TCR beta sequences accurately predicted the HLA-A and HLA-B alleles for most subjects in the first cohort. In a later analysis, several top co-occurrence clusters were reported to appear linked to parvovirus B19, influenza, CMV and Epstein-Barr virus. Broadly in line with IMGT annotations, most TCR beta V segments showed up in productive rearrangements about 87% or about 30% of the time in an earlier analysis of approximately 640 of the donors. According to a later genetic analysis, donors in an Asian-associated ancestry cluster had fewer N-insertions in productive TCRs than the approximately 650-donor mean. In vitro tests confirmed that a few of the cytomegalovirus-associated TCR beta chains recognize cytomegalovirus antigens. A cluster of highly shared sequence variants was judged likely to be a technical artifact of the sequencing pipeline. Because HLA typing was missing for some donors at each locus, association tests included only the typed subset. Only TCR beta chains were sequenced in this cohort, and the absence of alpha or paired-chain data limited detectable features.

Concerning this clone itself: Its antigen has not been determined. One end of the junction is discordant with germline, which a read error may explain.

The CDR3, cysteine through phenylalanine, is 13 amino acids long. CDR3 DNA is the only sequence kept; it has 39 bases, read in frame from the first base. From a lookup of the germline V gene, CDR1 and CDR2 are SGHRS and YFSETQ. The cohort consisted of 666 healthy bone marrow donors. At the time of sampling, all cohort members were nominally healthy, though unrecorded immune exposures were likely present. The donor tested CMV seronegative and was one of the 352 seronegative cohort members. A peripheral blood sample was provided by each donor, and peripheral blood mononuclear cells were used for TCR beta sequencing. The Qiagen DNeasy Blood Extraction Kit was used to extract genomic DNA from the blood cell samples. The library relied on the immunoSEQ multiplex PCR assay. For the multiplex PCR, a mixture combining 60 forward primers for TCR Vbeta segments and 13 reverse primers for TCR Jbeta segments was used. The CDR3 region of rearranged TCR beta genes was amplified from genomic DNA with a multiplex PCR assay. The amplified TCR beta libraries were sequenced on the Illumina HiSeq System as 87-base-pair reads. Per the original workflow: Across the 600 to 700 repertoires, a later analysis counted tens of millions of unique TCR beta chains, roughly 11 million of which were shared by at least two donors. A nearest-neighbor algorithm error-corrected the raw reads and collapsed the reads into unique sequences, merging closely related sequences to remove PCR and sequencing errors. Alignment of CDR3 sequences to IMGT reference sequences was used to assign V, D and J gene segments. For a sequence to be retained, a match of at least six nucleotides was required to both a V gene segment and a J gene segment. A rearrangement counted as productive if the CDR3 had no stop codons and remained in frame with V and J, and every other rearrangement counted as non-productive. CDR3 was defined according to IMGT convention as the region running from the second conserved V-encoded cysteine to the conserved J-encoded phenylalanine. Sequences without an unambiguous match to a single V gene segment were excluded from the earlier analysis of about 600 of the donors. In an earlier analysis of roughly 500 of the donors, V segments were called functional above 56.7% productive rearrangements and were called segregating when the between-donor standard deviation exceeded 5%. A statistical classification framework was built to diagnose cytomegalovirus status from the catalog of TCR beta chain sequences. V and J gene assignment, in a later analysis, came from comparing TCR nucleotide sequences with IMGT/GENE-DB human TR gene sequences. The TCRdist pipeline was used in a later analysis to assign CDR3 sequences and most-parsimonious VDJ recombination scenarios. In a later analysis, each TCR beta chain was defined by its CDR3 amino acid sequence together with its V-gene family, and reads lacking a unique V-gene family were excluded. As a way to deal with suspected cross-contamination and a sequencing artifact, a later analysis dropped 450 to 600 nucleotide sequences that were highly shared and had low generation probability. A later analysis calculated a clonal expansion index for each public chain from normalized within-repertoire ranks of inferred template counts. A later analysis computed generation probabilities with a VDJ recombination model fitted to out-of-frame rearrangements, and checked the results against IGoR. A later analysis scored TCR-TCR, TCR-HLA and TCR-CMV co-occurrence with hypergeometric tests, applying a repertoire-size bias correction to TCR pairs. In a later analysis, false discovery rates were estimated by permuting HLA or CMV assignments 20 times. In a later analysis, co-occurring TCRs were grouped using DBSCAN, with TCRdist sequence similarity added in when clustering inside HLA-allele-positive subsets. Repertoires with fewer than 30,000 or more than 120,000 public chains were left out of co-occurrence clustering, as were about five repertoires with anomalous nucleotide sharing. TCRdb holds this immuneACCESS table with in-frame rearrangements only. Some clones are missing; in checked studies, unresolved V genes explain under half, and the rest has no known cause. D and trimming were read from the DNA, whereas the V and J calls and clone size are those reported in that table. This sample lists roughly 130,000 clones; approximately 65% were detected once. Jointly, the top ten make up 1.5% of the sample.

The sequence was obtained from a man aged 18 to 30 in good health and CMV-seronegative. The sample was PBMCs. The chain links TRBV5-1 with TRBJ1-2; possibly the D gene is TRBD1, per 5 matching bases. The base sequence is TGCGCCAGCAGCCTACAGGTTATCTATGACTACACCTTC. Protein translation: CASSLQVIYDYTF.